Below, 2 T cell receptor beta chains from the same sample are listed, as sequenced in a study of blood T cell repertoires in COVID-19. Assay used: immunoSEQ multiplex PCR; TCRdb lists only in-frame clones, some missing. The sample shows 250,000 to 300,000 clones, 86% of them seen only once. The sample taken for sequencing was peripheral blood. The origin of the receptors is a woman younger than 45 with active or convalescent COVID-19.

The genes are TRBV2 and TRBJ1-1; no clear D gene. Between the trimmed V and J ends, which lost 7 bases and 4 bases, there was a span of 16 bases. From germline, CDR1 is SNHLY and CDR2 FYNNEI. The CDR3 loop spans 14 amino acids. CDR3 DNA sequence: TGTGCCAGCAAATTCGAGGGATCAGGCACTGAAGCTTTCTTT. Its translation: CASKFEGSGTEAFF.

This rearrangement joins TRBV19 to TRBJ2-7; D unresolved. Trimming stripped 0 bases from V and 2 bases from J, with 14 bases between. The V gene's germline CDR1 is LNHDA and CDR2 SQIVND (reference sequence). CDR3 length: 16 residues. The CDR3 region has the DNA TGTGCCAGTAGTATAGATCCTCAGAGAGGTACCTACGAGCAGTACTTC. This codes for CASSIDPQRGTYEQYF. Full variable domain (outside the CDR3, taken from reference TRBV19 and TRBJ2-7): DGGITQSPKYLFRKEGQNVTLSCEQNLNHDAMYWYRQDPGQGLRLIYYSQIVNDFQKGDIAEGYSVSREKKESFPLTVTSAQKNPTAFYLCASSIDPQRGTYEQYFGPGTRLTVT.